A single sample gave rise to the 18 T cell receptor beta chains below, sequenced in a study of blood T cell repertoires in COVID-19. Profiled with immunoSEQ multiplex PCR; TCRdb holds only in-frame clones, not every one. The sample lists 310,000 or so clones, roughly 86% seen once, with roughly a tenth in the top ten. Sequences were obtained from peripheral blood. These receptors all stem from a man in his thirties or forties with COVID-19, enrolled during active disease.

The genes are TRBV7-9 and TRBJ1-4, with TRBD1 matching 7 bases. There are 17 residues in the CDR3. The ends lost 4 bases at V and 4 bases at J; junction bases unmatched: 12. CDR1 SEHNR and CDR2 FQNEAQ come from the germline V gene (reference sequence). The CDR3 reads CASSSPPQDRFNEKLFF. CDR3 nucleotide sequence: TGTGCCAGCAGCTCCCCTCCCCAGGACAGGTTTAATGAAAAACTGTTTTTT.

CDR3 sequence: CASSYARVYEQYF. The CDR3 DNA reads as TGTGCCAGCAGTTATGCCAGGGTCTACGAGCAGTACTTC. The chain carries TRBV28 and TRBJ2-7, with D possibly TRBD1 on 5 matching bases. The CDR3 length is 13 residues. The ends were cut back, 4 bases at V and 3 bases at J, with 10 bases in the middle. Looked up from germline, CDR1 is MDHEN and CDR2 is SYDVKM.

This rearrangement joins TRBV28 to TRBJ2-6; weak D call: TRBD1 (5 bases). The V end was cut by 5 bases, the J end by 0 bases, with 14 bases between. The V gene's germline CDR1 is MDHEN and CDR2 SYDVKM. This CDR3 is 17 amino acids long. The CDR3 is CASSPSHRISGANVLTF. The CDR3 nucleotides read TGTGCCAGCAGTCCTTCTCACAGGATCTCTGGGGCCAACGTCCTGACTTTC.

The chain employs TRBV9 and TRBJ2-1, with TRBD2 matching over 8 bases. The CDR3 length is 19 residues. Germline CDR1 is SGDLS and CDR2 is YYNGEE. Losses at the gene ends were 0 bases for V and 4 bases for J; bases not matched to a gene: 15. CDR3 sequence: CASSVVPGGPTLLYNEQFF. The CDR3, as DNA: TGTGCCAGCAGCGTAGTACCGGGAGGGCCCACCTTATTGTACAATGAGCAGTTCTTC.

The chain links TRBV27 to TRBJ2-7; 9 positions agree with TRBD1. Germline CDR1 is MNHEY and CDR2 is SMNVEV (reference sequence). This CDR3 comprises 17 residues. The V and J ends lost 2 bases and 3 bases, in that order; junction bases with no gene match: 11. The CDR3 region is CASSLKATRQGGYEQYF. CDR3 sequence (DNA): TGTGCCAGCAGTTTAAAGGCAACACGACAGGGGGGCTACGAGCAGTACTTC.

The chain has TRBV11-2 and TRBJ2-5; 9 positions match TRBD1. This CDR3 region has 18 residues. Germline V gene sequence: CDR1 SGHAT, CDR2 FQNNGV. V dropped 5 bases and J dropped 1; count of bases not matched to a gene: 14. Here the CDR3 reads CASSLRTGVASTQETQYF. DNA of the CDR3: TGTGCCAGCAGCCTTCGGACAGGGGTTGCTTCGACCCAAGAGACCCAGTACTTC. Supplemented by reference TRBV11-2 and TRBJ2-5, the full variable domain reads EAGVAQSPRYKIIEKRQSVAFWCNPISGHATLYWYQQILGQGPKLLIQFQNNGVVDDSQLPKDRFSAERLKGVDSTLKIQPAKLEDSAVYLCASSLRTGVASTQETQYFGPGTRLLVL.

The chain has TRBV6-2 or TRBV6-3 and TRBJ1-6, with a possible D match to TRBD1 (5 bases). The germline V gene encodes CDR1 MNHEY and CDR2 SVGEGT. The CDR3 spans 14 residues. V dropped 4 bases and J dropped 7 bases, with 11 bases sitting between them. The CDR3 loop reads CASSLVGGNSPLHF. For the CDR3, the DNA is TGTGCCAGCAGTTTAGTGGGGGGAAATTCACCCCTCCACTTT.

The chain recombines TRBV19 with TRBJ2-1; 11 positions match TRBD2. CDR1 LNHDA and CDR2 SQIVND come from the germline V gene (reference sequence). With V trimmed by 6 bases and J by 4 bases, 8 bases remained unmatched. The CDR3 consists of 16 residues. CDR3 nucleotides: TGTGCCAGTAGAGAAATAGCGGGAGGGCCATACAATGAGCAGTTCTTC. Encoded protein: CASREIAGGPYNEQFF.

This chain connects TRBV29-1 to TRBJ2-7, with 8 bases aligning to TRBD1. Germline V gene sequence: CDR1 SQVTM, CDR2 ANQGSEA. The CDR3 is 14 residues long. With V trimmed by 6 bases and J by 5 bases, 12 bases remained unmatched. This CDR3 is CSVHRGSGSDEQYF. As DNA, the CDR3 is TGCAGCGTACACAGGGGGTCAGGGAGCGACGAGCAGTACTTC.

The chain uses TRBV18 and TRBJ2-1; 10 nucleotides line up with TRBD2. Germline V gene sequence: CDR1 KGHSH, CDR2 LQKENI. This CDR3 spans 14 amino acids. J gave up 8 bases and V 3 bases, and 4 bases lay outside the gene matches. Here the CDR3 DNA reads TGTGCCAGCTCACCCGTCCTAGCGGGGGATGAGCAGTTCTTC. Translating gives CASSPVLAGDEQFF. Variable domain in full (rest from reference TRBV18 and TRBJ2-1): NAGVMQNPRHLVRRRGQEARLRCSPMKGHSHVYWYRQLPEEGLKFMVYLQKENIIDESGMPKERFSAEFPKEGPSILRIQQVVRGDSAAYFCASSPVLAGDEQFFGPGTRLTVL.

V is TRBV9 and J is TRBJ2-2, with D possibly matching TRBD1 (6 bases). Germline loops: CDR1 SGDLS, CDR2 YYNGEE. V dropped 0 bases and J dropped 7 bases, with 13 bases sitting between them. The CDR3 length is 15 residues. CDR3 nucleotide sequence: TGTGCCAGCAGCGTAGGCGACAGGTTCATCGGGGAGCTGTTTTTT. Protein sequence: CASSVGDRFIGELFF.

This chain links TRBV6-2 or TRBV6-3 with TRBJ2-2, with 8 bases that match TRBD2. J was trimmed by 1 base and V by 2 bases; bases with no gene match: 15. Germline V CDR1 and CDR2: MNHEY, SVGEGT. The CDR3 length is 20 residues. CDR3 loop: CASSYIRGSSGFRNTGELFF. In DNA, the CDR3 is TGTGCCAGCAGTTACATCCGTGGGTCTAGCGGGTTTAGGAACACCGGGGAGCTGTTTTTT.

The chain carries TRBV5-5 and TRBJ1-1; D uncertain. Trimming stripped 4 bases from V and 3 bases from J, with 19 bases between. The CDR3 has 16 amino acids. CDR1 SGHKS and CDR2 YYEKEE come from the germline V gene (reference sequence). CDR3 bases: TGTGCCAGCAGCCCAATTGGACTGATTCCAGACACTGAAGCTTTCTTT. Translating it yields CASSPIGLIPDTEAFF.

The V gene is TRBV7-2, the J gene TRBJ2-5; the match to TRBD2 covers 13 bases. The CDR3 spans 16 residues. V was pared by 4 bases and J by 1 base, with 3 bases of the junction left unmatched. Germline V gives CDR1 SGHTA, CDR2 FQGNSA. CDR3 in amino acids: CASSSGLAGSQETQYF. The CDR3 coding sequence is TGTGCCAGCAGCTCGGGACTAGCGGGATCCCAAGAGACCCAGTACTTC.

The chain links TRBV4-3 to TRBJ1-6; 8 bases are shared with TRBD1. This CDR3 spans 15 amino acids. V shed 4 bases, J shed 9 bases, and the junction held 8 bases outside the gene matches. CDR1 is LGHNA and CDR2 is YSLEER in the germline V gene. CDR3 sequence: CASSPARTGTSPLHF. The DNA of the CDR3 is TGCGCCAGCAGCCCCGCCAGGACAGGGACTTCACCCCTCCACTTT.

The chain joins TRBV5-1 to TRBJ1-6; TRBD1 aligns across 12 bases. The CDR3 loop spans 17 amino acids. From germline, CDR1 is SGHRS and CDR2 YFSETQ. Unmatched junction bases numbered 9, after V lost 0 bases and J lost 11 bases. The CDR3 sequence: CASSLVSRGQGATPLHF. Written as DNA, the CDR3 is TGCGCCAGCAGCTTGGTTTCCAGGGGACAGGGGGCAACACCCCTCCACTTT.

The chain links TRBV19 to TRBJ2-3; 11 bases agree with TRBD2. The junction had 1 base not matched to a gene; V was cut back by 6 bases and J by 2 bases. The CDR3 runs to 14 residues. Germline V gene sequence: CDR1 LNHDA, CDR2 SQIVND (reference sequence). Here the CDR3 reads CASRTSGVTDTQYF. The CDR3 DNA reads as TGTGCCAGTAGGACTAGCGGGGTCACAGATACGCAGTATTTT.

V gene TRBV27 combines with J gene TRBJ1-4; D is perhaps TRBD1 (6 bases). The CDR3 is made up of 15 amino acids. Germline CDR1 reads MNHEY; CDR2 reads SMNVEV (reference sequence). V was clipped by 5 bases and J by 7 bases, with 17 bases between them. In DNA, the CDR3 is TGTGCCAGCAGTCCCCTGAAGGGGGTAGGTGAAAAACTGTTTTTT. The encoded protein is CASSPLKGVGEKLFF.